This T cell receptor beta chain emerged from a study of blood T cells in healthy people across ages. Per the germline V gene, CDR1 is SGHRS and CDR2 is YFSETQ. V lost 1 base, J lost 4 bases, and 10 bases stayed unmatched. The CDR3 runs 16 residues. The authors ran a second PCR of roughly 6 to 11 cycles using a sample-barcoded 5' primer and a J-beta primer mix. Via MiXCR, TCRdb re-called the 5' RACE reads, giving one row per CDR3 protein. The sample lists fewer than 900,000 distinct CDR3 sequences, 43% occurring once. Study-level results: Measured against age, TCR beta diversity per million T cells decreased in a roughly linear manner.

Worth noting for this clonotype: The antigen is not known.

This receptor was obtained from an older woman in good health. The sample was blood. V gene TRBV5-1 combines with J gene TRBJ1-1; 7 bases agree with TRBD1. CDR3 in amino acids: CASSLSVTGTVTEAFF. The CDR3 DNA reads TGCGCCAGCAGCTTGTCCGTGACAGGGACTGTCACTGAAGCTTTCTTT.